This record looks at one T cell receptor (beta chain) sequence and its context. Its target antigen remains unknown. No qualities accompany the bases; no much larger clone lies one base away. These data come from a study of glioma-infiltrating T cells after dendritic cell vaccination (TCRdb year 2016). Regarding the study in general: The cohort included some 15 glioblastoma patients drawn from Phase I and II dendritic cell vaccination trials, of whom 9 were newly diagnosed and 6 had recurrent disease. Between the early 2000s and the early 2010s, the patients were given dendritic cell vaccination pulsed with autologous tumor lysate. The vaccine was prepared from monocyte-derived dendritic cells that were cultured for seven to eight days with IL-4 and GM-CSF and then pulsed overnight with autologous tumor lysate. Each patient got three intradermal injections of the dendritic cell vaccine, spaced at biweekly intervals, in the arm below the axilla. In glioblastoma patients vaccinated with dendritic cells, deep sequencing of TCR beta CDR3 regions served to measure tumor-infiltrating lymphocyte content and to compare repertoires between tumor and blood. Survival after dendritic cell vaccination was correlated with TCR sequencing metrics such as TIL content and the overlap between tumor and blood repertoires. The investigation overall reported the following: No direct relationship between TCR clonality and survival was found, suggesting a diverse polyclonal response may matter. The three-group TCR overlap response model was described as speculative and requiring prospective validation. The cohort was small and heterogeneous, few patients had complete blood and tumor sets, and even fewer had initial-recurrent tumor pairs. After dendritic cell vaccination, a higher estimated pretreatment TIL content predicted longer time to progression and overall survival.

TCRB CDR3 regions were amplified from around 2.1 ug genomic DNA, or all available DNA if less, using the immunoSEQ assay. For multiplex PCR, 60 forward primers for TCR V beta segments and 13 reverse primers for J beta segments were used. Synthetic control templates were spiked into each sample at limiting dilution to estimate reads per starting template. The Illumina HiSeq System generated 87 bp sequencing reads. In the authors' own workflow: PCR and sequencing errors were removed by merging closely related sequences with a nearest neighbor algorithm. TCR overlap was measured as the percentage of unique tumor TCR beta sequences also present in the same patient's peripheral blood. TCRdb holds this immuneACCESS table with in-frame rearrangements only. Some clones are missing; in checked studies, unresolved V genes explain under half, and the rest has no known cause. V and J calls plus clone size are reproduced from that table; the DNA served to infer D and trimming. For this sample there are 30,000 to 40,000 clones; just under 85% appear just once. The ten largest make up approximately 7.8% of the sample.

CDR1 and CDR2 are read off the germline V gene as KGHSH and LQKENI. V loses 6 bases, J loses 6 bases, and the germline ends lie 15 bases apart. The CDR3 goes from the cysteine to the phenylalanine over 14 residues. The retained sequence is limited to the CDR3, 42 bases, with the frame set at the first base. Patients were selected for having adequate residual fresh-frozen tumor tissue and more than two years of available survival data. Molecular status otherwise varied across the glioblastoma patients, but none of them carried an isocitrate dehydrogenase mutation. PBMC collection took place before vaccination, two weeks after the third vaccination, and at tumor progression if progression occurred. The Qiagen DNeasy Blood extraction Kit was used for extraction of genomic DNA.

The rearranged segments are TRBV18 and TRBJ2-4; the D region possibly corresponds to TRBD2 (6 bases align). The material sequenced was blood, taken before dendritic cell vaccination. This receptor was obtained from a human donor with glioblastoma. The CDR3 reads CASSGGPKGNIQYF. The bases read TGTGCCAGCTCGGGGGGTCCTAAGGGAAACATTCAGTACTTC. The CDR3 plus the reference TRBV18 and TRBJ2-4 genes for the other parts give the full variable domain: NAGVMQNPRHLVRRRGQEARLRCSPMKGHSHVYWYRQLPEEGLKFMVYLQKENIIDESGMPKERFSAEFPKEGPSILRIQQVVRGDSAAYFCASSGGPKGNIQYFGAGTRLSVL.